The clone carrying this TCR beta chain appeared a few times. Here immunoSEQ multiplex PCR was the method, and the copy in TCRdb shows in-frame clones only, minus some. Of 640,000 or so clones in the sample, 80% to 90% were seen once. This entry belongs to a study of shared T cell receptors in the human thymus. The V gene's germline CDR1 is MDHEN and CDR2 SYDVKM. J gave up 5 bases and V 3 bases, and 9 bases lay outside the gene matches. CDR3 length: 15 amino acids. These data also formed part of another study, on human thymus T cells. As that report states: Infants, healthy and Finnish, who were having corrective surgery for congenital heart defects served as donors. The thymus tissue came from resections taken during corrective heart surgery. Usage of V and J genes appeared biased in thymic and blood repertoires.

The V gene is TRBV28, the J gene TRBJ1-2; 7 nucleotides align to TRBD1. The sequence derives from a boy under two years old with a congenital heart defect. Specimen: thymocytes. The CDR3 DNA reads TGTGCCAGCAGTTTCAGCAGGGGGATTAGTTATGGCTACACCTTC. Its translation is CASSFSRGISYGYTF.